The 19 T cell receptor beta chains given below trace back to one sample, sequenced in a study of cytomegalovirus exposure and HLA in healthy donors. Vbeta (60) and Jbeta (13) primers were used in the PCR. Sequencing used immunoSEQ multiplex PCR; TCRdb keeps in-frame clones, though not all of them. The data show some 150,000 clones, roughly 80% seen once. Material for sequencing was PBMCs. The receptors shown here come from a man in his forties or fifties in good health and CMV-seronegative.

The CDR3 loop reads CASSQEETGAYEQYF. CDR3 bases: TGCGCCAGCAGCCAAGAAGAGACAGGGGCCTACGAGCAGTACTTC. The chain uses TRBV4-1 and TRBJ2-7; 8 positions agree with TRBD1. This CDR3 is 15 amino acids long. V lost 0 bases to trimming and J lost 2 bases; unmatched junction nucleotides: 3. Germline V lookup: CDR1 MGHRA, CDR2 YSYEKL.

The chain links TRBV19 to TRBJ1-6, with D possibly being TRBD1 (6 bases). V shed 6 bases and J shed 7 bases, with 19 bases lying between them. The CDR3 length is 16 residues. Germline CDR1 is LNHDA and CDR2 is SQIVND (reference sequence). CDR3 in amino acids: CASRASGTRGNSPLHF. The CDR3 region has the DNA TGTGCCAGTAGGGCATCGGGGACAAGGGGGAATTCACCCCTCCACTTT.

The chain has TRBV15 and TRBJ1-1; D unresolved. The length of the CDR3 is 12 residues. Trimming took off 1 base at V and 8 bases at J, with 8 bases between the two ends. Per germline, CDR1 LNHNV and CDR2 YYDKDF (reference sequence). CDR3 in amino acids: CATSRALNEAFF. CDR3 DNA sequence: TGTGCCACCAGCAGAGCTCTAAACGAAGCTTTCTTT.

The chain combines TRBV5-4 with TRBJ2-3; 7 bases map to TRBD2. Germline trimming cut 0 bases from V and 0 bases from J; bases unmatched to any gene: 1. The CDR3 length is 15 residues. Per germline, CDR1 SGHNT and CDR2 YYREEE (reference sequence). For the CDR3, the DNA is TGTGCCAGCAGCTTGGCTAGCGGCAGCACAGATACGCAGTATTTT. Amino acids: CASSLASGSTDTQYF.

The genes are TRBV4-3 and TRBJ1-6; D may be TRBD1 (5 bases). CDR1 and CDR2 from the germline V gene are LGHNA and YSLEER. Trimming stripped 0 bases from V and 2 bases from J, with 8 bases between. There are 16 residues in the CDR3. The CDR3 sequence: CASSQDRGAYNSPLHF. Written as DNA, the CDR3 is TGCGCCAGCAGCCAAGATCGGGGGGCCTATAATTCACCCCTCCACTTT.

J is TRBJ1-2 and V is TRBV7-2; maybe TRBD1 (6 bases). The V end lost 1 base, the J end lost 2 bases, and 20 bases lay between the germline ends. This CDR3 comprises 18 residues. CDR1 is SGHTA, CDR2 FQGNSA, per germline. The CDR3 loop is CASSLVLTGRRANYGYTF. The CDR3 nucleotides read TGTGCCAGCAGCTTAGTGTTGACAGGTCGGCGAGCAAACTATGGCTACACCTTC. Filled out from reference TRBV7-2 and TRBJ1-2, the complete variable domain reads GAGVSQSPSNKVTEKGKDVELRCDPISGHTALYWYRQSLGQGLEFLIYFQGNSAPDKSGLPSDRFSAERTGGSVSTLTIQRTQQEDSAVYLCASSLVLTGRRANYGYTFGSGTRLTVV.

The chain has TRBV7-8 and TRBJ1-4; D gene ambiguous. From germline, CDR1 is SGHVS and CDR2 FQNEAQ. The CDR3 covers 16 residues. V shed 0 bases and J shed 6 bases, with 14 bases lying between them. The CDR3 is CASSLATSEVDEKLFF. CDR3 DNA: TGTGCCAGCAGCTTAGCTACCAGTGAGGTAGATGAAAAACTGTTTTTT.

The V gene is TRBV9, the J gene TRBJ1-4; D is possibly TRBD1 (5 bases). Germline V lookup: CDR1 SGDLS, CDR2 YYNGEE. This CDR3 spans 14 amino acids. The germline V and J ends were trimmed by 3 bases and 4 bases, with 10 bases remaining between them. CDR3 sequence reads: CASSATAYNEKLFF. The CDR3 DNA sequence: TGTGCCAGCAGCGCGACAGCCTATAATGAAAAACTGTTTTTT. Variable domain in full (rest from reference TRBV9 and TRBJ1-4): DSGVTQTPKHLITATGQRVTLRCSPRSGDLSVYWYQQSLDQGLQFLIQYYNGEERAKGNILERFSAQQFPDLHSELNLSSLELGDSALYFCASSATAYNEKLFFGSGTQLSVL.

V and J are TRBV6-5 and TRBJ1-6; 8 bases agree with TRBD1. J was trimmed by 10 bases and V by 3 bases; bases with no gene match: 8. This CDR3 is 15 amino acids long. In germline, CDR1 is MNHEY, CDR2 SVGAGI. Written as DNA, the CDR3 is TGTGCCAGCAGTTATAGTGGACAGGGTGCCTCACCCCTCCACTTT. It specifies CASSYSGQGASPLHF.

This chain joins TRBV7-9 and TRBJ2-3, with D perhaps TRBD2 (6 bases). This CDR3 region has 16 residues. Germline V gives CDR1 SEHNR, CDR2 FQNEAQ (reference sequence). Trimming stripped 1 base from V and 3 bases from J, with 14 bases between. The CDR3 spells CASSLEVAAPTDTQYF. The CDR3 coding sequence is TGTGCCAGCAGCTTAGAAGTAGCGGCACCAACAGATACGCAGTATTTT. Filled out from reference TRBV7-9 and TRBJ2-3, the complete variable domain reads DTGVSQNPRHKITKRGQNVTFRCDPISEHNRLYWYRQTLGQGPEFLTYFQNEAQLEKSRLLSDRFSAERPKGSFSTLEIQRTEQGDSAMYLCASSLEVAAPTDTQYFGPGTRLTVL.

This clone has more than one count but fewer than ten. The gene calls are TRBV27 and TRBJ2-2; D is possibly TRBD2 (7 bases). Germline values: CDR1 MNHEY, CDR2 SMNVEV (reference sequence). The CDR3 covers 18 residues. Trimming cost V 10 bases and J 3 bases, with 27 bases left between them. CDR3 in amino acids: CATKGGASQWGYTGELFF. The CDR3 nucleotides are TGTGCCACCAAGGGGGGGGCAAGCCAATGGGGATACACCGGGGAGCTGTTTTTT.

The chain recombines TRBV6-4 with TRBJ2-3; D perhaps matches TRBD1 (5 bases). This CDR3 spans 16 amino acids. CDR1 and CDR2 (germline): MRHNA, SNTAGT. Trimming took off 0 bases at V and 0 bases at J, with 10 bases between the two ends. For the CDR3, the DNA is TGTGCCAGCAGTGACTCTCACAGGTCTAGCACAGATACGCAGTATTTT. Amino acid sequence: CASSDSHRSSTDTQYF.

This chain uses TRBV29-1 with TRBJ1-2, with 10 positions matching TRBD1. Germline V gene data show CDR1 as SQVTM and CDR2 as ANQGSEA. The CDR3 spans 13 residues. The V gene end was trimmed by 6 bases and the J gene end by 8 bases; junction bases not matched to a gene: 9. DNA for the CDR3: TGCAGCGTCGTGGGAGGGGACAGGGGAGGCTACACCTTC. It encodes CSVVGGDRGGYTF.

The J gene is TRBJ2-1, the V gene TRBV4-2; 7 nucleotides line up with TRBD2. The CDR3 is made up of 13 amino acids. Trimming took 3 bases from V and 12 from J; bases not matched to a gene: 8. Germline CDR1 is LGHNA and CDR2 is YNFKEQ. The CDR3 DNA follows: TGTGCCAGCAGCCAGGAAGGACTAGTTGGGCAGTTCTTC. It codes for CASSQEGLVGQFF.

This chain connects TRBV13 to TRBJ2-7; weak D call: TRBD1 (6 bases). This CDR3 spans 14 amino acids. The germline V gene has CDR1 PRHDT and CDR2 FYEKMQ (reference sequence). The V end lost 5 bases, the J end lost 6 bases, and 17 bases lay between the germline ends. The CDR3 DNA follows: TGTGCCAGCAGCAACCGGGGCAGGGGCTTCGAGCAGTACTTC. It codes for CASSNRGRGFEQYF.

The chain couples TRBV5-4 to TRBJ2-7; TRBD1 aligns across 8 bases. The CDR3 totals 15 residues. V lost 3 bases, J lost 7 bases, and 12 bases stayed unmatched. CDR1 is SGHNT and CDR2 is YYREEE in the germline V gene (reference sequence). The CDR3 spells CASSWAGTGVEEQYF. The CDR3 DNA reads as TGTGCCAGCAGCTGGGCCGGGACAGGTGTGGAAGAGCAGTACTTC. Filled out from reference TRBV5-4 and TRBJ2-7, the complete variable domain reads ETGVTQSPTHLIKTRGQQVTLRCSSQSGHNTVSWYQQALGQGPQFIFQYYREEENGRGNFPPRFSGLQFPNYSSELNVNALELDDSALYLCASSWAGTGVEEQYFGPGTRLTVT.

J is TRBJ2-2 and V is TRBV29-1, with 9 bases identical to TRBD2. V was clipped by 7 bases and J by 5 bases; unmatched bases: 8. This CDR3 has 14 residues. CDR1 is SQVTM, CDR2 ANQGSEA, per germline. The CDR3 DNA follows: TGCAGCGCCCGCCCGGGACTAGCAACCGGGGAGCTGTTTTTT. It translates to CSARPGLATGELFF.

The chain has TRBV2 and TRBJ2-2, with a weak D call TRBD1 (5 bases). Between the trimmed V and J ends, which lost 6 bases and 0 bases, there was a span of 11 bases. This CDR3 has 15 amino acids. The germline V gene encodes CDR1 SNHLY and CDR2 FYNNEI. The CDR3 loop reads CASRDDSANTGELFF. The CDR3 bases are TGTGCCAGCAGAGACGACAGCGCGAACACCGGGGAGCTGTTTTTT. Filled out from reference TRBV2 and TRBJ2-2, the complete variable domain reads EPEVTQTPSHQVTQMGQEVILRCVPISNHLYFYWYRQILGQKVEFLVSFYNNEISEKSEIFDDQFSVERPDGSNFTLKIRSTKLEDSAMYFCASRDDSANTGELFFGEGSRLTVL.

CDR3 bases: TGTGCCAGCAGCCCTGCAGGATCAGATACGCAGTATTTT. Translation: CASSPAGSDTQYF. The V call is TRBV9, the J call TRBJ2-3; D uncertain. V was trimmed by 4 bases and J by 4 bases, leaving 10 bases between them. Germline lookup yields CDR1 SGDLS and CDR2 YYNGEE. This CDR3 spans 13 amino acids.